This TCR beta chain stems from a study of blood T cell repertoires in COVID-19. Overall study context: In each case, the material was cDNA or gDNA derived from T cells, B-cell-depleted T cells, or PBMCs.

The germline CDR1 and CDR2 sequences are LNHNV and YYDKDF (reference sequence). The J segment lost 3 bases and the V segment lost 0 bases, leaving 4 bases of the junction unmatched. The CDR3 loop spans 16 amino acids. Some clones are missing from TCRdb's copy, which holds only in-frame ones; the method was immunoSEQ multiplex PCR. The sample consists of a few hundred thousand clones, around 84% of them appearing once. Sequencing was done on a sample of peripheral blood. The source of this sequence is a human donor in a cohort sampled during active COVID-19. The chain recombines TRBV15 with TRBJ1-5; 8 bases line up with TRBD1. CDR3 coding DNA: TGTGCCACCAGCAGAGACGGACAGGGCGACAATCAGCCCCAGCATTTT. This translates into CATSRDGQGDNQPQHF.